The clone carrying this TCR beta chain was seen only a few times. Its antigen remains unknown. Trimming stripped 7 bases from V and 1 base from J, with 13 bases between. Germline-derived CDR1 and CDR2 are SNHLY and FYNNEI. This CDR3 has 14 amino acids. The entry originates in a study of CD8 T cells in ankylosing spondylitis. Findings and limits, study-wide: Blood of patients with ankylosing spondylitis appeared to be characterized by a TCR beta motif of about eight highly homologous variants.

MiXCR, applied by TCRdb to the 5' RACE reads, yields one record per CDR3 protein. The table includes about 800,000 distinct CDR3 sequences, about 10% detected once. This TCR derives from a male donor with ankylosing spondylitis. Sequenced: blood, either unsorted or a sorted T cell fraction (not recorded which). The rearrangement joins TRBV2 to TRBJ1-1, with D uncertain. Written as DNA, the CDR3 is TGTGCCAGCAAGAGAGGACCGGAGAACACTGAAGCTTTCTTT. The encoded protein is CASKRGPENTEAFF. Drawing the rest from reference TRBV2 and TRBJ1-1, the complete variable domain is EPEVTQTPSHQVTQMGQEVILRCVPISNHLYFYWYRQILGQKVEFLVSFYNNEISEKSEIFDDQFSVERPDGSNFTLKIRSTKLEDSAMYFCASKRGPENTEAFFGQGTRLTVV.